This TCR beta chain emerged from a study of CD8 T cells in Susac syndrome. Notes on the study in general: As acknowledged by the study, its TCR sequencing and HLA analysis included a relatively small number of individuals. Clonal expansion of Susac CD8+ cells peaked in TEMRA cells, and it also peaked in active patients.

Remarks on this clonotype: Its antigen is undetermined.

V lost 2 bases and J 2 bases, leaving 12 bases between the germline ends. CDR1 and CDR2 from the germline V gene are SGHAT and FQNNGV. This CDR3 is 15 amino acids long. RNA totalling about 0.45 to 1 ug underwent reverse transcription with random hexamers. TCRdb re-analysed the immunoSEQ multiplex PCR reads in MiXCR, keeping a single row per CDR3 protein. The table has fewer than 80,000 distinct CDR3 sequences, roughly 95% seen once; the top ten hold more than 0.4%. Material for sequencing was CD8+ T cells from PBMCs. The clonotype originates from a human donor with Susac syndrome. The gene calls are TRBV11-2 and TRBJ1-1; D is undetermined. The CDR3 bases are TGTGCCAGCAGCTTAATACGGGGATTTAACACTGAAGCTTTCTTT. This codes for CASSLIRGFNTEAFF.